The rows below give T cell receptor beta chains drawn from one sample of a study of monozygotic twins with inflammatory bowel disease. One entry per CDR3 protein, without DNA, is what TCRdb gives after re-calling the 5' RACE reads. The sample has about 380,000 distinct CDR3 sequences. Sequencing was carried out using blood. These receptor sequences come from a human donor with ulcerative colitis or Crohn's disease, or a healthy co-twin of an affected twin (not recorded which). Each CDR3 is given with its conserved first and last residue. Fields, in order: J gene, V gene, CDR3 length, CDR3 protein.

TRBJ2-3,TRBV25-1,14,CASSGQTYMDTQYF
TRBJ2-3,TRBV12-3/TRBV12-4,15,CASSSGQEGTDTQYF
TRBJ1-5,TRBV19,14,CASNLPYDAQPQHF
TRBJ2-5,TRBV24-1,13,CATSGANQETQYF
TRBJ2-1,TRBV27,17,CASTAGFGGGGRNEQFF
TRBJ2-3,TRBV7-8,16,CASSFVRDRVTDTQYF
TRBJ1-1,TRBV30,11,CAWAGITEAFF
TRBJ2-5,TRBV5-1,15,CASSLALGGKETQYF
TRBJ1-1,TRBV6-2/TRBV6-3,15,CASSYPRTGAPEAFF
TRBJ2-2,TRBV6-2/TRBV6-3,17,CASSYLSASLSLWELFF
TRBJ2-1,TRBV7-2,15,CASSFRAAGTNKQFF
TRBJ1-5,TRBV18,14,CASSPGQGTQPQHF
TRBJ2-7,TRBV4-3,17,CASSQAFSGRGTYEQYF
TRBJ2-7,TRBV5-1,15,CASSFKPMATAEQYF
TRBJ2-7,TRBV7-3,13,CASSSGGTGEQYF
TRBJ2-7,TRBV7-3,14,CASSPAGESYEQYF
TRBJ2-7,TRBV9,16,CASSETSGGANYEQYF
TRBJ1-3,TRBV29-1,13,CSVRHRSGNTIYF
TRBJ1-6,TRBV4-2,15,CASSQDGGVGSPLHF
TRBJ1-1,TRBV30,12,CAWRGGTTEAFF
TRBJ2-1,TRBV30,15,CAWTKEGTAYNEQFF
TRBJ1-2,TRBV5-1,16,CASRHLTGMTNYGYTF
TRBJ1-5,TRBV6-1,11,CASSRGGPQHF
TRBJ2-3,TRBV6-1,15,CASRPAGTSTDTQYF
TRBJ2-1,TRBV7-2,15,CASSSLTSFADEQFF
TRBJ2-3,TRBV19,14,CASSAPVSTDTQYF
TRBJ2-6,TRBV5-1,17,CASSLGQTSSGANVLTF
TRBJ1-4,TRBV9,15,CASSVGTADPEKLFF
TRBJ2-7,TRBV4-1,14,CASSHPGPTYEQYF
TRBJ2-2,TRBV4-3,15,CASSLRGIQTGELFF
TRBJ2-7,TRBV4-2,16,CASSQDHRGISYEQYF
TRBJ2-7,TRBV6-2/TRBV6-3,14,CASRRGRERYEQYF
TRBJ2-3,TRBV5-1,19,CASSLDGTSGGLGVDTQYF
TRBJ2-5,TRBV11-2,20,CASSFPKRAEVGKYQETQYF
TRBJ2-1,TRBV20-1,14,CSAVQGLTYNEQFF
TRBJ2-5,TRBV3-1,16,CASSQVRGVVQETQYF
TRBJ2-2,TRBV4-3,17,CASSQDPRVIGTGELFF
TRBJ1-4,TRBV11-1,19,CASSFTPSGAIATNEKLFF
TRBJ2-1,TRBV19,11,CASLARNEQFF
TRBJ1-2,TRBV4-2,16,CASSQDGGQGWYGYTF
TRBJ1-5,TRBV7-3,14,CASSLRGGEQPQHF
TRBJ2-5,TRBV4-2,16,CASSPGLAGIQETQYF
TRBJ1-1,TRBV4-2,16,CASSQPQVSPDTEAFF
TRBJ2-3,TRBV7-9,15,CASSRTSGSTDTQYF
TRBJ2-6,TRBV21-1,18,CASSKAEGRVSGANVLTF